This T cell receptor beta chain originates from a study of Ad26.COV2.S vaccination and SARS-CoV-2 variants. The overall study: By the intramuscular route, Ad26.COV2.S was given once, or twice 56 days apart. General study points: Reported post-vaccination CD8+ and CD4+ T cell responses to spike showed substantial breadth. People who got the vaccine had more spike-specific TCR breadth than people who got placebo.

CDR1 and CDR2 from the germline V gene are SNHLY and FYNNEI. The CDR3 is made up of 14 amino acids. V lost 1 base to trimming and J lost 8 bases; unmatched junction nucleotides: 2. Assay: immunoSEQ multiplex PCR; the TCRdb copy retains only in-frame clones and omits some. The table records approximately 300,000 clones, approximately 86% of them present only once. About this clone itself: The antigen is not known.

The treatment here: some 20 received Ad26.COV2.S at low or high dose, single or two shots; roughly five received placebo; per-sample allocation not given. Sampling happened 63 days after the first vaccine or placebo injection. Vaccination employed an Ad26 vector expressing the Wuhan-strain SARS-CoV-2 spike. The TCR sequence derives from a person aged 18-65 years who received the Ad26.COV2.S COVID-19 vaccine or a placebo. The sequencing here drew on peripheral blood, taken in a trial of Ad26.COV2.S vaccine versus placebo. The J gene is TRBJ1-4, the V gene TRBV2, with TRBD1 matching 9 bases. Written as DNA, the CDR3 is TGTGCCAGCAGTGAAGACAGGGGGCGGGAAAAACTGTTTTTT. As protein: CASSEDRGREKLFF.